These 20 T cell receptor beta chains were all obtained from the same sample, sequenced in a study of immune characterization of retroperitoneal liposarcoma (dated by TCRdb to the late 2010s). The library was generated by PCR. The listed sequencing device is NextSeq 500. Starting from the raw public reads, TCRdb applied fastp trimming at Q25, assembled clones with MiXCR and retained in-frame beta chains. Records with the same CDR3 protein are collapsed into one entry carrying the most frequent genes and DNA. For this sample there are under 13,000 distinct CDR3 sequences; 27% appear just once. More than 6.5% of the sample lies in the top ten. The sequenced sample was tumor tissue. The receptors shown here come from a male donor with retroperitoneal liposarcoma.

V usage is TRBV25-1 and J usage is TRBJ2-1, with 7 bases aligning to TRBD1. Germline CDR1 and CDR2: MGHDK and SYGVNS. The CDR3 spans 14 residues. Losses at the gene ends were 7 bases for V and 10 bases for J; bases not matched to a gene: 13. CDR3 coding DNA: TGTGCCAGCACAGCCGAGACAGGGATCTACGAGCAGTTCTTC. Translated: CASTAETGIYEQFF.

About this clonotype: This clone may be a read error of a much larger clone one base away. The CDR3 end shows no conserved phenylalanine or tryptophan, and so a read error is likely. The V and J genes are TRBV11-3 and TRBJ2-5; 7 nucleotides match TRBD2. The J call may be in error: the DNA end matches TRBJ2-1 better. The CDR3 contains 12 residues. Germline V gene sequence: CDR1 SGHNT, CDR2 YENEEA. CDR3 DNA: TGTGCCAGCAGCTTTAGGGACTACGAGCAGTTCTCC. Its translation is CASSFRDYEQFS.

This clonotype was seen only a few times. V gene TRBV27 combines with J gene TRBJ2-1; D might be TRBD2 (6 bases). Germline CDR1 is MNHEY and CDR2 is SMNVEV (reference sequence). Trimming stripped 8 bases from V and 10 bases from J, with 18 bases between. The CDR3 loop spans 13 amino acids. The CDR3 DNA reads as TGTGCCAGCCTCGGGACTTTACCCTACGAGCAGTTCTTC. It yields the protein CASLGTLPYEQFF.

This clonotype has only a few counts. The V gene is TRBV10-1, the J gene TRBJ1-1; no definite D call. CDR1 WNHNN and CDR2 SYGVQD come from the germline V gene (reference sequence). V gave up 2 bases and J gave up 1 base, with 5 bases separating them. The CDR3 has 13 residues. The CDR3 DNA sequence: TGCGCCAGCAGTGAGCGACAGAACACTGAAGCTTTCTTT. Its translation: CASSERQNTEAFF.

This clonotype has a count of ten or more. V is TRBV11-3 and J is TRBJ2-1; 7 positions match TRBD2. CDR1 and CDR2 (germline): SGHNT, YENEEA. V was clipped by 1 base and J by 8 bases; unmatched bases: 11. CDR3 length: 16 residues. CDR3 sequence (DNA): TGTGCCAGCAGCTTAGCTTGGGGCGGGAGTCATGATGAGCAGTTCTTC. The encoded protein is CASSLAWGGSHDEQFF.

The rearrangement joins TRBV6-1 to TRBJ2-1, with 15 bases lining up with TRBD2. The V and J ends lost 6 bases and 4 bases, in that order; junction bases with no gene match: 10. The CDR3 covers 18 residues. Germline CDR1 reads MNHNS; CDR2 reads SASEGT. The CDR3 spells CASRGRRTSGRVYNEQFF. The CDR3 DNA follows: TGTGCCAGCAGAGGGAGAAGGACTAGCGGGAGGGTTTACAATGAGCAGTTCTTC.

The table lists this clonotype with a few counts. The chain recombines TRBV6-4 with TRBJ2-1, with D unresolved. Germline CDR1 and CDR2: MRHNA and SNTAGT. V lost 4 bases, J lost 0 bases, and 4 bases lay in between. The CDR3 is 13 amino acids. CDR3 sequence reads: CASSAGSYNEQFF. CDR3 DNA: TGTGCCAGCAGTGCGGGCTCCTACAATGAGCAGTTCTTC.

The J gene is TRBJ1-1, the V gene TRBV6-1; the D gene is possibly TRBD1 (6 bases). Germline CDR1 reads MNHNS; CDR2 reads SASEGT. Trimming removed 6 bases at V and 0 bases at J, with 11 bases between. The CDR3 consists of 14 residues. CDR3 region: CASSPGTLNTEAFF. CDR3 in DNA: TGTGCCAGCAGCCCCGGGACATTGAACACTGAAGCTTTCTTT.

This clonotype is labeled as medium-sized. The chain couples TRBV12-3 or TRBV12-4 to TRBJ2-7; D uncertain. The CDR3 has 18 residues. The V and J ends lost 1 base and 3 bases respectively, with 22 bases between them. The CDR3 spells CASSLGRPGTLPLYEQYF. The CDR3 DNA reads TGTGCCAGCAGTTTAGGACGGCCGGGTACACTCCCCCTCTACGAGCAGTACTTC.

This chain uses TRBV6-1 with TRBJ2-5; 10 bases align to TRBD2. The tail of the sequence fits TRBJ2-7 better, so the J call may be wrong. In germline, CDR1 is MNHNS, CDR2 SASEGT. The CDR3 is made up of 15 amino acids. CDR3 loop: CASSYRASGGYEQYF. The CDR3 nucleotides read TGTGCCAGCAGTTATAGGGCTAGCGGGGGATACGAGCAGTACTTC.

The sample holds many counts of this clonotype. J is TRBJ2-1 and V is TRBV6-1, with D possibly TRBD2 on 7 matching bases. CDR1 is MNHNS, CDR2 SASEGT, per germline. This CDR3 has 13 amino acids. V was shortened by 6 bases and J by 13 bases, with 19 bases between the two germline ends. CDR3 in amino acids: CASSPRGGETQFF. The CDR3 nucleotides are TGTGCCAGCAGCCCCCGAGGGGGGGAGACCCAGTTCTTC.

In this sample, this clonotype turned up many times. J is TRBJ2-1 and V is TRBV12-3 or TRBV12-4; 10 nucleotides agree with TRBD1. This CDR3 region has 21 residues. V lost 6 bases to trimming and J lost 10 bases; unmatched junction nucleotides: 30. The CDR3 sequence is CASSVRPRDRGSLSSAYEQFF. In nucleotides, the CDR3 is TGTGCCAGCAGCGTCCGCCCCCGGGACAGGGGCTCCCTGTCCAGCGCCTACGAGCAGTTCTTC.

The chain combines TRBV6-4 with TRBJ2-3; D not certain. V lost 0 bases, J lost 0 bases, and 4 bases lay in between. The length of the CDR3 is 14 residues. CDR1 is MRHNA and CDR2 is SNTAGT in the germline V gene. The CDR3 reads CASSDSTSTDTQYF. The CDR3 DNA follows: TGTGCCAGCAGTGACTCAACTAGCACAGATACGCAGTATTTT.

By share of the sample, this clonotype is medium-sized (0.01 to 0.1%). The V call is TRBV6-1, the J call TRBJ2-1; 7 positions agree with TRBD1. J gave up 10 bases and V 2 bases, and 11 bases lay outside the gene matches. Germline V gives CDR1 MNHNS, CDR2 SASEGT. The CDR3 consists of 15 residues. Written as DNA, the CDR3 is TGTGCCAGCAGTGAAAGAGTAGGGGGCCTCTACGAGCAGTTCTTC. Protein sequence: CASSERVGGLYEQFF.

The chain has TRBV6-1 and TRBJ2-5, with a weak D call TRBD1 (6 bases). Germline V gene data show CDR1 as MNHNS and CDR2 as SASEGT. V lost 5 bases to trimming and J lost 11 bases, with 15 bases between them. The CDR3 spans 12 residues. The CDR3 DNA reads as TGTGCCAGCAGTAAGGCACAGGGTGAGCAGTACTTC. This encodes CASSKAQGEQYF.

This clonotype counts as medium-sized. The chain is built from TRBV6-6 and TRBJ2-1; TRBD2 matches 8 bases. This CDR3 has 17 amino acids. Trimming removed 0 bases from V and 10 bases from J; junction bases left unmatched: 14. The germline CDR1 and CDR2 sequences are MNHNY and SVGAGI (reference sequence). CDR3 sequence: CASSYSTPGRGGYEQFF. DNA of the CDR3: TGTGCCAGCAGTTACTCGACCCCGGGCCGGGGGGGCTACGAGCAGTTCTTC.

Points on this clonotype: This may come from a read error, since a much larger clone is one base off. CDR3 residues: CATRRGEEETQFF. CDR3 coding DNA: TGTGCCACCCGCCGGGGGGAGGAGGAGACCCAGTTCTTC. This rearrangement joins TRBV12-3 or TRBV12-4 to TRBJ2-5; 7 bases fit TRBD2. The tail of the sequence fits TRBJ2-1 better, so the J call may be wrong. The CDR3 runs to 13 residues.

By proportion, this clonotype is medium-sized. The rearrangement links TRBV7-2 to TRBJ2-1, with D perhaps TRBD2 (6 bases). Near its end, the DNA agrees better with TRBJ2-7, so the J call may be wrong. CDR3 length: 18 amino acids. Per the germline V gene, CDR1 is SGHTA and CDR2 is FQGNSA. CDR3 nucleotides: TGTGCCAGCAGCTTAGTTGTGTGGGAGGCAGGTTCCTACAATGAGCAGTACTTC. This codes for CASSLVVWEAGSYNEQYF.

The chain joins TRBV6-8 to TRBJ2-7, with D possibly matching TRBD1 (6 bases). CDR1 is MNHGY, CDR2 SAAAGT, per germline. The CDR3 loop spans 13 amino acids. V shed 3 bases and J shed 9 bases, with 15 bases lying between them. The CDR3 here is CASSYLQGLGQYF. The CDR3 region has the DNA TGTGCCAGCAGTTATTTACAGGGTCTAGGGCAGTACTTC.

This clonotype has only a few counts. This chain connects TRBV11-2 to TRBJ2-5; D unclear. Germline CDR1 SGHAT, CDR2 FQNNGV. This CDR3 has 12 residues. V lost 5 bases, J lost 3 bases, and 7 bases lay in between. The CDR3 DNA reads TGTGCCAGCAGCCGGTGGGAAGAGACCCAGTACTTC. It codes for CASSRWEETQYF. Full variable domain (rest looked up from reference TRBV11-2 and TRBJ2-5): EAGVAQSPRYKIIEKRQSVAFWCNPISGHATLYWYQQILGQGPKLLIQFQNNGVVDDSQLPKDRFSAERLKGVDSTLKIQPAKLEDSAVYLCASSRWEETQYFGPGTRLLVL.